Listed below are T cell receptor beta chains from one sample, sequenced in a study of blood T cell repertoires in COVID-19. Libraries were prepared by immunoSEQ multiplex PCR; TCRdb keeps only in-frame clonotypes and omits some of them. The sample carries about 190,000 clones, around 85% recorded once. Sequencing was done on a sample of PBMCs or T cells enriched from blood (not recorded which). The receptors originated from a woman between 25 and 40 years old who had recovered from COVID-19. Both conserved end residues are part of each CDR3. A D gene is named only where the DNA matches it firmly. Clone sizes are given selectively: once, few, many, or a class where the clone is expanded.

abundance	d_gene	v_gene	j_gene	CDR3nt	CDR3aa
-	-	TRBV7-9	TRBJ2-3	TGTGCCAGCAGCTTATTTTTGGCCTCGGGAGTGTGGAGAGATACGCAGTATTTT	CASSLFLASGVWRDTQYF
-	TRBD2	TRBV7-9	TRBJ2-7	TGTGCCAGCAGCATCTCTAGCGGGGGCTCCTACGAGCAGTACTTC	CASSISSGGSYEQYF
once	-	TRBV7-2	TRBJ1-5	TGTGCCAGCAGCTGGGATCGGGGTAGCAATCAGCCCCAGCATTTT	CASSWDRGSNQPQHF
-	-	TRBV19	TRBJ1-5	TGTGCCACCGACTCGGGCAATCAGCCCCAGCATTTT	CATDSGNQPQHF
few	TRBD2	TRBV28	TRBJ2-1	TGTGCCAGCAGTTCCAGCGGGGGGTGGTCCTACAATGAGCAGTTCTTC	CASSSSGGWSYNEQFF
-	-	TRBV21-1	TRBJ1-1	TGTGCCAGCAGCAAAGTCGGCAGGGGAGGGGAAGTGATGAACACTGAAGCTTTCTTT	CASSKVGRGGEVMNTEAFF
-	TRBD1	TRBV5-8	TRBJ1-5	TGTGCCAGCAGCTATAGGACAGGGGTGGTTCAGCCCCAGCATTTT	CASSYRTGVVQPQHF
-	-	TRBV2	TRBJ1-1	TGTGCCAGCAGGACAGGCCTCATGAACACTGAAGCTTTCTTT	CASRTGLMNTEAFF
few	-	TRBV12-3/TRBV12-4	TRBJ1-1	TGTGCCAGCAGTTTTAACAGGAACACTGAAGCTTTCTTT	CASSFNRNTEAFF
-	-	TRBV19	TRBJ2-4	TGTGCCAGTAGTAACCCGACAGGAGCCAAAAACATTCAGTACTTC	CASSNPTGAKNIQYF
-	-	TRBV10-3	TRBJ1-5	TGTGCCATCAGTGGACAGGTTAGCAATCAGCCCCAGCATTTT	CAISGQVSNQPQHF
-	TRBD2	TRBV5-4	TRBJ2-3	TGTGCCAGCAGCTCAGGGACTAGCGGGGGCCCCGGAGGGCAGTATTTT	CASSSGTSGGPGGQYF
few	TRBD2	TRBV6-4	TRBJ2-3	TGTGCCAGCAGTGACGTAGCGGGCTCCACAGATACGCAGTATTTT	CASSDVAGSTDTQYF
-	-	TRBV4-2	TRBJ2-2	TGTGCCAGCAGCCAAGTTGGAGTTGGGGAGCTGTTTTTT	CASSQVGVGELFF
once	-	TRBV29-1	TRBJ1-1	TGCAGCGTTGAAGTAGGCGGGCGCAGGGCTTTCTTT	CSVEVGGRRAFF
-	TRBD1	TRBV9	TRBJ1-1	TGTGCCAGCAGCACCGGGACAGGTTTGAACACTGAAGCTTTCTTT	CASSTGTGLNTEAFF
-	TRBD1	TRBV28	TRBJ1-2	TGTGCCAGCAGTTTTGTGCAGGGGGCGGGTGTCAACTATGGCTACACCTTC	CASSFVQGAGVNYGYTF
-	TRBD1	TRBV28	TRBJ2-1	TGTGCCAGCACGACCGGGACAGCATACAATGAGCAGTTCTTC	CASTTGTAYNEQFF
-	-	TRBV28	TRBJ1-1	TGTGCCAGCGCGTGGGGCGCAGCGGGGAACACTGAAGCTTTCTTT	CASAWGAAGNTEAFF
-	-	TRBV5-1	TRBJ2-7	TGCGCCAGCAGCTTGGGTCTAGACAGAGCATACGAGCAGTACTTC	CASSLGLDRAYEQYF
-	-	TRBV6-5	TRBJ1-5	TGTGCCAGCAAACTTACGTTAAATCAGCCCCAGCATTTT	CASKLTLNQPQHF
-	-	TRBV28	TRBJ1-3	TGTGCCAGCAGTTCCCACAGTCCCTCTGGAAACACCATATATTTT	CASSSHSPSGNTIYF
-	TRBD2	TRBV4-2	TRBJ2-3	TGTGCCAGCAGCCAAGAGAGCCAGGTAGCGGGGGGGCTAACAGATACGCAGTATTTT	CASSQESQVAGGLTDTQYF
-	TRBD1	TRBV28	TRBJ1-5	TGTGCCAGCAGCTTTTACAAGGGGGCGCGAGATCAGCCCCAGCATTTT	CASSFYKGARDQPQHF
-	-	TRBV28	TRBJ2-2	TGTGCCAGCAACCGCGTGAACACCGGGGAGCTGTTTTTT	CASNRVNTGELFF
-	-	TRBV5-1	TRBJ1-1	TGCGCCAGCAGCCTTAGGGCGGGGATCAACACTGAAGCTTTCTTT	CASSLRAGINTEAFF
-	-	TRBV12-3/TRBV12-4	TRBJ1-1	TGTGCCAGCAGTTTACCGCTCGGCACTGAAGCTTTCTTT	CASSLPLGTEAFF
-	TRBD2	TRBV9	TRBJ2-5	TGTGCCAGCAGCGTAGCCGGTGCGGGAGGTGGAGAGACCCAGTACTTC	CASSVAGAGGGETQYF
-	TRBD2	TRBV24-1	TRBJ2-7	TGTGCCACCAGGATCAGACTAGCAGAACGCTACGAGCAGTACTTC	CATRIRLAERYEQYF
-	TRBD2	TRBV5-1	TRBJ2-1	TGCGCCAGCAGCCCCGCGACTAGCTGGGATGAGCAGTTCTTC	CASSPATSWDEQFF
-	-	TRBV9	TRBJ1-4	TGTGCCAGCAGCCGGGGGGCTCGGGAAAAACTGTTTTTT	CASSRGAREKLFF